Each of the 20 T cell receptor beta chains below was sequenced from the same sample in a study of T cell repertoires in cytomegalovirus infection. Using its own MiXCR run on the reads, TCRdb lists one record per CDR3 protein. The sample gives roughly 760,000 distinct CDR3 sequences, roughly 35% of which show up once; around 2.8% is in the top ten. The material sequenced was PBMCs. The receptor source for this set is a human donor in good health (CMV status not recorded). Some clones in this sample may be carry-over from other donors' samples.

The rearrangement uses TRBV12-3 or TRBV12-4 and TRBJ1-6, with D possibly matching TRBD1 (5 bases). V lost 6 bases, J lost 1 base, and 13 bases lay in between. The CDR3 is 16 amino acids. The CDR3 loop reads CASSIKAGSYNSPLHF. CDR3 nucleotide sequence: TGTGCCAGCAGCATCAAGGCAGGGTCCTATAATTCACCCCTCCACTTT.

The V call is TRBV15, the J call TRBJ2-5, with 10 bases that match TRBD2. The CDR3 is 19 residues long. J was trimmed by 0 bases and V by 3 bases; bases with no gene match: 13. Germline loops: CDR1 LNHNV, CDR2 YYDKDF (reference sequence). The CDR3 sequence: CATSRSGLAARGNQETQYF. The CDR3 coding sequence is TGTGCCACCAGCAGGTCCGGACTAGCGGCAAGGGGGAACCAAGAGACCCAGTACTTC.

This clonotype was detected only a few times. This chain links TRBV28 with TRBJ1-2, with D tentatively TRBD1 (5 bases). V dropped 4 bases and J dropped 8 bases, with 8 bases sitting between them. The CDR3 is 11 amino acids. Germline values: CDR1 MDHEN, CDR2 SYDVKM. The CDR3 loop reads CASSWGWGYTF. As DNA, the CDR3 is TGTGCCAGCAGTTGGGGCTGGGGCTACACCTTC.

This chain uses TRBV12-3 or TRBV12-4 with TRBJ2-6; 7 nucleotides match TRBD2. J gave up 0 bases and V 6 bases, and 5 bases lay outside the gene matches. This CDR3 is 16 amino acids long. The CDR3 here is CASSGGISSGANVLTF. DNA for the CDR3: TGTGCCAGCAGCGGGGGGATAAGCTCTGGGGCCAACGTCCTGACTTTC.

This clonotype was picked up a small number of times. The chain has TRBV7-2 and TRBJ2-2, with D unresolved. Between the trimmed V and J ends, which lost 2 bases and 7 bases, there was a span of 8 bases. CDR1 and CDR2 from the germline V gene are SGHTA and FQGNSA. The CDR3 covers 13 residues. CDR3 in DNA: TGTGCCAGCAGCTTAATGGGTCGCGGGGAGCTGTTTTTT. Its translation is CASSLMGRGELFF.

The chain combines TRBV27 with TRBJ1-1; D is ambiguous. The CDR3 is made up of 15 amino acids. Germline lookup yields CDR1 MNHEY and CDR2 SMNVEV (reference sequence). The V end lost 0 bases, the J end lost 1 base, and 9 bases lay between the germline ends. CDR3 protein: CASSLSWDRNTEAFF. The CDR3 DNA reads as TGTGCCAGCAGTTTATCGTGGGATCGGAACACTGAAGCTTTCTTT.

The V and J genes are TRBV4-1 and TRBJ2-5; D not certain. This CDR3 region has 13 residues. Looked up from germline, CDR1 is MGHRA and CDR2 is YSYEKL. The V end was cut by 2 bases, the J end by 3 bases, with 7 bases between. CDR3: CASSQRREETQYF. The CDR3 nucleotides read TGCGCCAGCAGCCAAAGACGGGAAGAGACCCAGTACTTC.

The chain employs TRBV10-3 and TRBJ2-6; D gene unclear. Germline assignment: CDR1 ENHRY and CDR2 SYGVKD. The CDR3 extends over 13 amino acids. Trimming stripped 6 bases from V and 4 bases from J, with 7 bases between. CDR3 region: CAISPSGANVLTF. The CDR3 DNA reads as TGTGCCATCAGCCCCTCGGGGGCCAACGTCCTGACTTTC.

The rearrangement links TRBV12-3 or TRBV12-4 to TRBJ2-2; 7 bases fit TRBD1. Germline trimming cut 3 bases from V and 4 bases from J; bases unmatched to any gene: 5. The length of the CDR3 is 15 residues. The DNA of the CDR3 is TGTGCCAGCAGTTTGATATCAGGGGGCACCGGGGAGCTGTTTTTT. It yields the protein CASSLISGGTGELFF.

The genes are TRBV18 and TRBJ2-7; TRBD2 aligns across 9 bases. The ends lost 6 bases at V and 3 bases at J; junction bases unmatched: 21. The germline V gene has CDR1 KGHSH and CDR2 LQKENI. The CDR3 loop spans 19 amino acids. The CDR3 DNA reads TGTGCCAGCTCGCCGGTTCCCGTACTTAGCGGGAGAGGGGACTACGAGCAGTACTTC. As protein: CASSPVPVLSGRGDYEQYF.

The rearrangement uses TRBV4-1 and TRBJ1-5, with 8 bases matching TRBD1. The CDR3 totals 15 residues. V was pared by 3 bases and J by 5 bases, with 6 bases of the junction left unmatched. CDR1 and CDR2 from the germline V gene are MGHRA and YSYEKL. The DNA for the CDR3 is TGCGCCAGCAGCCATCCCGGGACAGGCGATCAGCCCCAGCATTTT. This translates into CASSHPGTGDQPQHF.

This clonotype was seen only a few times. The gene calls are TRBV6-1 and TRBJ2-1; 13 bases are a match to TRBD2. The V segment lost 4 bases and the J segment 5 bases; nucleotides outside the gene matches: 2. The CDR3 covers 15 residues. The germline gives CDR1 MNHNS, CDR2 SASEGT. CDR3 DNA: TGTGCCAGCAGTGGGACTAGCGGGAGCAACAATGAGCAGTTCTTC. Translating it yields CASSGTSGSNNEQFF.

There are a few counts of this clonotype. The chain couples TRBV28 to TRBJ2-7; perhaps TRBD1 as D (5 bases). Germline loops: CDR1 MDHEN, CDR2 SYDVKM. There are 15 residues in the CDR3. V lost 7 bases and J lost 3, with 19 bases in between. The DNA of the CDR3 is TGTGCCAGCACGATGGTAGGGGAAGGTGGCTACGAGCAGTACTTC. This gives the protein CASTMVGEGGYEQYF.

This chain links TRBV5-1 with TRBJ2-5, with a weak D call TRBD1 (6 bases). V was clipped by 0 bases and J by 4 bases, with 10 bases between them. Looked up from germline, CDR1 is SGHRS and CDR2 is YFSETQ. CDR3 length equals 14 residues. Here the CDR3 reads CASSLGDMGETQYF. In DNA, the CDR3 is TGCGCCAGCAGCTTGGGGGACATGGGAGAGACCCAGTACTTC.

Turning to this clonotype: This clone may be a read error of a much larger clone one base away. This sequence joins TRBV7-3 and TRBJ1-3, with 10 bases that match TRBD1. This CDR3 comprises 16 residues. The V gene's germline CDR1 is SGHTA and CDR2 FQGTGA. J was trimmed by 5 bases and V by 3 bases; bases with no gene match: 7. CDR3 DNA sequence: TGTGCCAGCAGCTTCTCCGGGACAGGGGCTAGAAACACCATATATTTT. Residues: CASSFSGTGARNTIYF.

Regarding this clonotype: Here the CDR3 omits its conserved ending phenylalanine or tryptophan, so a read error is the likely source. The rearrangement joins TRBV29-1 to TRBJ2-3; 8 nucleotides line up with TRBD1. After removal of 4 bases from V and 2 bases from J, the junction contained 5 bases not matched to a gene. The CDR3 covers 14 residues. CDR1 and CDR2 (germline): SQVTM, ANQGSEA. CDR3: CSVGRQGFTDTQYL. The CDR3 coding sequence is TGCAGCGTTGGGAGACAGGGGTTCACAGATACGCAGTATTTG.

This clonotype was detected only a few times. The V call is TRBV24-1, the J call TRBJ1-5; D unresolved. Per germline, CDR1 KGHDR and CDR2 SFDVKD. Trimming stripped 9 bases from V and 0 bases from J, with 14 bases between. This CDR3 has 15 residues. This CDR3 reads CATGQTQNSNQPQHF. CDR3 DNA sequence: TGTGCCACCGGCCAGACGCAAAATAGCAATCAGCCCCAGCATTTT.

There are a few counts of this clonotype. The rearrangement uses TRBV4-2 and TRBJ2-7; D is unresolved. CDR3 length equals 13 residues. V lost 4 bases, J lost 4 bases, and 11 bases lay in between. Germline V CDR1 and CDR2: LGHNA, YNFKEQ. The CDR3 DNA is TGTGCCAGCAGCCGGGATATAAGTTACGAGCAGTACTTC. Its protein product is CASSRDISYEQYF.

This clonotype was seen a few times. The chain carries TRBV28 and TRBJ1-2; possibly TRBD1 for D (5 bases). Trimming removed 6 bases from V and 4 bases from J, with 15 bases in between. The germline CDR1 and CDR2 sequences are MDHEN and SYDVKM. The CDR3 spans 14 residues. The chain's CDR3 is CASSPPQGFYGYTF. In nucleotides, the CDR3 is TGTGCCAGCAGCCCCCCTCAGGGATTCTATGGCTACACCTTC.

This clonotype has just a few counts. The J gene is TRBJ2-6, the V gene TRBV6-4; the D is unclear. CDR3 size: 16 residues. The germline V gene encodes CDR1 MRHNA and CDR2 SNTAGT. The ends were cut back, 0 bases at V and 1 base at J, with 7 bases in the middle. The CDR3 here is CASSDSTSSGANVLTF. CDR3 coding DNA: TGTGCCAGCAGTGACTCTACGTCTTCTGGGGCCAACGTCCTGACTTTC.